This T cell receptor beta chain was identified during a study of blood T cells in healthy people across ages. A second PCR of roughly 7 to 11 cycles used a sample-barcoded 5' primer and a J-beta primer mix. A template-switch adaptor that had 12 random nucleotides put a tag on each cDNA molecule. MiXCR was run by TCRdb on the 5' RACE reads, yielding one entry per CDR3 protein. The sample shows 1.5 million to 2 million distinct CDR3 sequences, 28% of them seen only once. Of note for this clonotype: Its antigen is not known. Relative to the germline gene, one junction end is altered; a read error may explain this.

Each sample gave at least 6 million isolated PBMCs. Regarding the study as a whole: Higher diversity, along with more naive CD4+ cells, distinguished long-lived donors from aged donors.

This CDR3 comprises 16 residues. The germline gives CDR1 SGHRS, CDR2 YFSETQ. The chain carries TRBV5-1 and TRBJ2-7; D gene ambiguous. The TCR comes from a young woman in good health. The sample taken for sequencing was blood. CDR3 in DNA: TGCGCCAGCAGCCCCACTACCGGTGCGATGTCCTTCGAGCAGTACTTC. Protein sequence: CASSPTTGAMSFEQYF.